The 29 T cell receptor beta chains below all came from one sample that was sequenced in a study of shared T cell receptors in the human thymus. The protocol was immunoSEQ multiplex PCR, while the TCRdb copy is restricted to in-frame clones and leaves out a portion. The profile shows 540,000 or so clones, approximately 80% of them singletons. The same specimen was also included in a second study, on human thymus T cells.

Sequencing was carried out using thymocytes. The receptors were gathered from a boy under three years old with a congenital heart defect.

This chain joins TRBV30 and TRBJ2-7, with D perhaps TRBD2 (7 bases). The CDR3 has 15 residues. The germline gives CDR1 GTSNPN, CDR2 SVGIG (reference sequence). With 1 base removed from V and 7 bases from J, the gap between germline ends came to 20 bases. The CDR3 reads CAWSGGGPKSGEQYF. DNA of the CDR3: TGTGCCTGGAGTGGGGGGGGCCCAAAGTCAGGGGAGCAGTACTTC.

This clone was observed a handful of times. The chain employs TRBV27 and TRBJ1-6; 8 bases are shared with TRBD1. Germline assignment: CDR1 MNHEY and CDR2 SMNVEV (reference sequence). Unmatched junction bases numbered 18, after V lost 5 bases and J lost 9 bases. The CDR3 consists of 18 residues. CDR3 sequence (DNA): TGTGCCAGCAGTCCCACGGCAGGGGGCGTAAGACCTGCTTCACCCCTCCACTTT. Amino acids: CASSPTAGGVRPASPLHF.

CDR3 residues: CASSHDHGGDEQYF. The DNA of the CDR3 is TGTGCCAGCAGCCATGACCACGGAGGAGACGAGCAGTACTTC. The chain links TRBV28 to TRBJ2-7; a weak D match, TRBD2 (5 bases). The germline CDR1 and CDR2 sequences are MDHEN and SYDVKM. Trimming stripped 6 bases from V and 5 bases from J, with 17 bases between. The CDR3 loop spans 14 amino acids. The variable domain in full, completed from reference TRBV28 and TRBJ2-7, reads DVKVTQSSRYLVKRTGEKVFLECVQDMDHENMFWYRQDPGLGLRLIYFSYDVKMKEKGDIPEGYSVSREKKERFSLILESASTNQTSMYLCASSHDHGGDEQYFGPGTRLTVT.

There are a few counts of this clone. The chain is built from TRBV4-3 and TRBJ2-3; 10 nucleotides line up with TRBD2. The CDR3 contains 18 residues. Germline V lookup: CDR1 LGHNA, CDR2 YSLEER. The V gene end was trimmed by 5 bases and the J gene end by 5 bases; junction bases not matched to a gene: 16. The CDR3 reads CASSGTSGAATLGDTQYF. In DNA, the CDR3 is TGCGCCAGCAGCGGTACTAGCGGGGCCGCGACGTTAGGAGATACGCAGTATTTT.

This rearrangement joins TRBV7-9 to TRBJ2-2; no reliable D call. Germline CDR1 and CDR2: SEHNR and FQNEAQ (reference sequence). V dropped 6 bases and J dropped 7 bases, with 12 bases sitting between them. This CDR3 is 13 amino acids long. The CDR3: CASRPVFSGELFF. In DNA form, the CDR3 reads TGTGCCAGCAGACCCGTTTTCAGCGGGGAGCTGTTTTTT. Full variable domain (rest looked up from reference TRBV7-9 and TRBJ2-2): DTGVSQNPRHKITKRGQNVTFRCDPISEHNRLYWYRQTLGQGPEFLTYFQNEAQLEKSRLLSDRFSAERPKGSFSTLEIQRTEQGDSAMYLCASRPVFSGELFFGEGSRLTVL.

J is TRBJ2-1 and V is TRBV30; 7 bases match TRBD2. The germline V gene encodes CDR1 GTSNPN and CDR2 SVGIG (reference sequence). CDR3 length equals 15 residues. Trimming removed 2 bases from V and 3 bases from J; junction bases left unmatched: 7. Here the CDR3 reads CAWSWWREFYNEQFF. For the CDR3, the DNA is TGTGCCTGGAGTTGGTGGCGGGAGTTCTACAATGAGCAGTTCTTC.

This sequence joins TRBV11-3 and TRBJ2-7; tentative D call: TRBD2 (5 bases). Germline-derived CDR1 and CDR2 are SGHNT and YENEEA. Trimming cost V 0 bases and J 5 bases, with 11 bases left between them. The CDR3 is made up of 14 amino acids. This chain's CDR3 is CASSLESGPHEQYF. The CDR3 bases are TGTGCCAGCAGCTTAGAAAGCGGCCCTCACGAGCAGTACTTC.

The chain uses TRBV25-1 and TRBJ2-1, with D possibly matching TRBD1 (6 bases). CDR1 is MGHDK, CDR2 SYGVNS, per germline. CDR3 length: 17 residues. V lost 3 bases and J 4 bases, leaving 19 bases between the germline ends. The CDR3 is CASSEQLQGPLYNEQFF. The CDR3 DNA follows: TGTGCCAGCAGTGAGCAATTGCAGGGGCCTCTGTACAATGAGCAGTTCTTC. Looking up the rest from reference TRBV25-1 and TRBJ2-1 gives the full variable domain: EADIYQTPRYLVIGTGKKITLECSQTMGHDKMYWYQQDPGMELHLIHYSYGVNSTEKGDLSSESTVSRIRTEHFPLTLESARPSHTSQYLCASSEQLQGPLYNEQFFGPGTRLTVL.

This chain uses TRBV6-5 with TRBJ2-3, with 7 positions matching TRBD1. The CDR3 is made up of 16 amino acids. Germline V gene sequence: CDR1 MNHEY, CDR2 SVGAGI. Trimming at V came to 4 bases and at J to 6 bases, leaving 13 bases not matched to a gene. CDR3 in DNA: TGTGCCAGCAGTTGCCGACAGGGAGAGGCCGGGGATACGCAGTATTTT. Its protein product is CASSCRQGEAGDTQYF.

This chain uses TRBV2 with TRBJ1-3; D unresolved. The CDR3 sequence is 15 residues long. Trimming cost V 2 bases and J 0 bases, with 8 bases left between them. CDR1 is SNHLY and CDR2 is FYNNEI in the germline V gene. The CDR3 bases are TGTGCCAGCAGTGAAAGACACCACTCTGGAAACACCATATATTTT. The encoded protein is CASSERHHSGNTIYF.

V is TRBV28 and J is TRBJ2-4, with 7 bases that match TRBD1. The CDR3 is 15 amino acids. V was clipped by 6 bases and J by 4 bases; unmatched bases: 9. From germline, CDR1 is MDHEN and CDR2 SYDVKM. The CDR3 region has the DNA TGTGCCAGCAGATCGTCCGGGACAGTAAAAAACATTCAGTACTTC. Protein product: CASRSSGTVKNIQYF.

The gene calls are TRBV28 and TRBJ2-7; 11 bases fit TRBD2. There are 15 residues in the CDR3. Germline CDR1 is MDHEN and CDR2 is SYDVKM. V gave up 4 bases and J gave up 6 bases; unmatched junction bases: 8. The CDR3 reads CASSWLAGGGFEQYF. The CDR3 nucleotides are TGTGCCAGCAGTTGGTTAGCGGGAGGGGGCTTCGAGCAGTACTTC.

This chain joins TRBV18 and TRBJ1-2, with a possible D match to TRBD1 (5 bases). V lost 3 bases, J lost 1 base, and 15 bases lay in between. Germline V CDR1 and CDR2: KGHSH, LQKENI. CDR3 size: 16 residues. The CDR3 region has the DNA TGTGCCAGCTCACCTCTTCCCTGGGACTTTAACTATGGCTACACCTTC. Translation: CASSPLPWDFNYGYTF. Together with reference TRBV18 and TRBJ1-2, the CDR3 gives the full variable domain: NAGVMQNPRHLVRRRGQEARLRCSPMKGHSHVYWYRQLPEEGLKFMVYLQKENIIDESGMPKERFSAEFPKEGPSILRIQQVVRGDSAAYFCASSPLPWDFNYGYTFGSGTRLTVV.

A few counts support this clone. CDR3 bases: TGTGCCAGCAGCCAATTTTCGGGAGATACGCAGTATTTT. Its protein product is CASSQFSGDTQYF. This chain links TRBV7-6 with TRBJ2-3, with no clear D. Germline loops: CDR1 SGHVS, CDR2 FNYEAQ. This CDR3 region has 13 residues. With 5 bases removed from V and 5 bases from J, the gap between germline ends came to 11 bases. The variable domain in full, completed from reference TRBV7-6 and TRBJ2-3, reads GAGVSQSPRYKVTKRGQDVALRCDPISGHVSLYWYRQALGQGPEFLTYFNYEAQQDKSGLPNDRFSAERPEGSISTLTIQRTEQRDSAMYRCASSQFSGDTQYFGPGTRLTVL.

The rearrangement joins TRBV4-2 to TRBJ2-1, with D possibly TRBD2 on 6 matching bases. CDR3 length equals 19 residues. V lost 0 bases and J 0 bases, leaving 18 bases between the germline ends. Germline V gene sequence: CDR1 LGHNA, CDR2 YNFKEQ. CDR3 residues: CASSQDSTGGSASYNEQFF. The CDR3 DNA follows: TGTGCCAGCAGCCAAGATAGTACCGGGGGATCGGCCTCCTACAATGAGCAGTTCTTC.

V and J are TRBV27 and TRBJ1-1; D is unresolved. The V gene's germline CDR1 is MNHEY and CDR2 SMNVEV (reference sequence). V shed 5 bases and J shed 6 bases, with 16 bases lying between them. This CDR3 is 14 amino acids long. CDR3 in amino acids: CASSPSPSKPEAFF. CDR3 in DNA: TGTGCCAGCAGTCCCTCTCCCTCGAAGCCTGAAGCTTTCTTT.

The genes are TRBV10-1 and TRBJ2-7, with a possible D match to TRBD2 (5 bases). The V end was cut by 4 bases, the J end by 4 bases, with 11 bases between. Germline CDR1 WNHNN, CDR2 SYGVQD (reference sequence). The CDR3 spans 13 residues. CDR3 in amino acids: CASSVRVGYEQYF. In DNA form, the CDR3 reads TGCGCCAGCAGTGTGAGGGTTGGGTACGAGCAGTACTTC.

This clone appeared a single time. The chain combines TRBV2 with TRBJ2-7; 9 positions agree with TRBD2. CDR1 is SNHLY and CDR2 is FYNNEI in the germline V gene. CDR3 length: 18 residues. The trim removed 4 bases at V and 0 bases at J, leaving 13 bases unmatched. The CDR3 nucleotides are TGTGCCAGCAGTGGTAGCGGGAGCGTTTTAAGGAGCTCCTACGAGCAGTACTTC. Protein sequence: CASSGSGSVLRSSYEQYF.

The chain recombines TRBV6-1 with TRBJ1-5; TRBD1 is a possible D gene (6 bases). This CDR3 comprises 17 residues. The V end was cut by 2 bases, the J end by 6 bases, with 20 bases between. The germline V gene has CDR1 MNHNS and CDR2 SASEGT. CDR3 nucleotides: TGTGCCAGCAGTGAAAGGGGGGGGTTCCGGGAGGTTCAGCCCCAGCATTTT. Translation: CASSERGGFREVQPQHF.

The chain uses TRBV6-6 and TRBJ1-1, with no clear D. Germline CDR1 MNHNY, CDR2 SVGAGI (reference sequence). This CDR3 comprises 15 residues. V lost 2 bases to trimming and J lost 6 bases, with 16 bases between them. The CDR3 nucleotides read TGTGCCAGCAGTTACCAGGAGGGTGGGTTCCCTGAAGCTTTCTTT. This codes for CASSYQEGGFPEAFF.

The CDR3 nucleotides read TGCGCCAGCAGCCAACAGACAGGAGTACAAGAGACCCAGTACTTC. It translates to CASSQQTGVQETQYF. The genes are TRBV4-1 and TRBJ2-5; TRBD1 might be the D (6 bases). In germline, CDR1 is MGHRA, CDR2 YSYEKL. Between the trimmed V and J ends, which lost 2 bases and 2 bases, there was a span of 12 bases. The CDR3 is made up of 15 amino acids.

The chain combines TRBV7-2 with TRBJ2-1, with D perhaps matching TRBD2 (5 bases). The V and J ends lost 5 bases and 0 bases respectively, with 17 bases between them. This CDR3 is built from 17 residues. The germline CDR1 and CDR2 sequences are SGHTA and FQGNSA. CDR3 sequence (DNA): TGTGCCAGCAGCCCTAAGCGGCGCGCCCCCTCCTACAATGAGCAGTTCTTC. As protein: CASSPKRRAPSYNEQFF.

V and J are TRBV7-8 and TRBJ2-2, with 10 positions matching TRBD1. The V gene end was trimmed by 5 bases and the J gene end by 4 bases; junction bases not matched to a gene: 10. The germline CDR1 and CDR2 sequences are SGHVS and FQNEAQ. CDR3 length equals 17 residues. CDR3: CASSPASGTGVTGELFF. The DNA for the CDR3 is TGTGCCAGCAGCCCCGCCTCCGGGACAGGGGTCACCGGGGAGCTGTTTTTT. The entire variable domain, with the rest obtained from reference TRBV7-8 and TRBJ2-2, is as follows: GAGVSQSPRYKVAKRGQDVALRCDPISGHVSLFWYQQALGQGPEFLTYFQNEAQLDKSGLPSDRFFAERPEGSVSTLKIQRTQQEDSAVYLCASSPASGTGVTGELFFGEGSRLTVL.

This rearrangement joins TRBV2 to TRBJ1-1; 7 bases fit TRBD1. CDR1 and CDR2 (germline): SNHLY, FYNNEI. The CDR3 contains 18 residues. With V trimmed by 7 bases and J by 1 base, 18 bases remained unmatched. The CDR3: CASIKPNTGVPGNTEAFF. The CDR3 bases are TGTGCCAGCATCAAACCTAACACAGGGGTTCCGGGGAACACTGAAGCTTTCTTT.

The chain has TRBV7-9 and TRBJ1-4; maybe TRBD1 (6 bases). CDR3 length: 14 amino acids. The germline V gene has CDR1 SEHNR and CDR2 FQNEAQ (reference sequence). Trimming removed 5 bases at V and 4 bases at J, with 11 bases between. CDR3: CASSQTGVNEKLFF. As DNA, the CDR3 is TGTGCCAGCAGCCAGACAGGAGTTAATGAAAAACTGTTTTTT.

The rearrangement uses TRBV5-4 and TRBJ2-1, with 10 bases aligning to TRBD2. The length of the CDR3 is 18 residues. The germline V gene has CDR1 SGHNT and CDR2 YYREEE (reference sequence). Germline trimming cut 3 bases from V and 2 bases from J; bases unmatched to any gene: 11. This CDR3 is CASSWRLAGEVAYNEQFF. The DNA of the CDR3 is TGTGCCAGCAGCTGGAGGCTAGCGGGAGAGGTGGCCTACAATGAGCAGTTCTTC.

The CDR3: CASSPGRGQTEAFF. CDR3 sequence (DNA): TGTGCCAGCTCACCTGGCAGGGGGCAAACTGAAGCTTTCTTT. This chain uses TRBV18 with TRBJ1-1, with TRBD1 matching 8 bases. The germline V gene has CDR1 KGHSH and CDR2 LQKENI. With 3 bases clipped from V and 5 bases from J, the junction kept 5 bases outside the gene matches. This CDR3 has 14 amino acids.

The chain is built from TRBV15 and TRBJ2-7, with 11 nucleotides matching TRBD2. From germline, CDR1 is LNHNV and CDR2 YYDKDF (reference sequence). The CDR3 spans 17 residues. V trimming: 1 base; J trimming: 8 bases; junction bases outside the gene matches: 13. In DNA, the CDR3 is TGTGCCACCAGCAGAGTGCCCCAACTAGCGGGGGAATGCCAGCAGTACTTC. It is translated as CATSRVPQLAGECQQYF.

DNA for the CDR3: TGTGCCAGCAGCTTGGCCCCCGTGGGGCGGGGGACCGCCTACGAGCAGTACTTC. Translated: CASSLAPVGRGTAYEQYF. The chain carries TRBV5-4 and TRBJ2-7; 7 bases line up with TRBD2. V lost 0 bases to trimming and J lost 2 bases; unmatched junction nucleotides: 14. The CDR3 runs to 18 residues. CDR1 and CDR2 from the germline V gene are SGHNT and YYREEE (reference sequence).